The rows below give T cell receptor beta chains drawn from one sample of a study of beta chain features in type 1 diabetes. Here immunoSEQ multiplex PCR was the method, and the copy in TCRdb shows in-frame clones only, minus some. The data hold about 620,000 clones, with roughly 16% observed a single time. The specimen was naive CD4+ T cells from blood. The receptors derive from a young man in good health. CDR3s include the opening cysteine and the closing phenylalanine or tryptophan. D genes are given only for firm matches. Clone size is given for some rows only: seen once, a few or many times, or a class if the clone is expanded.

clone size	V gene	J gene	D gene	CDR3 length	CDR3 DNA	CDR3 protein
NA	TRBV11-2	TRBJ2-1	TRBD2	16	TGTGCCAGCAGCCCCATGGGACTAGCGGGACAGAATGAGCAGTTCTTC	CASSPMGLAGQNEQFF
NA	TRBV4-1	TRBJ1-4	NA	16	TGCGCCAGCAGACCCCTCCCGGGGGCAACTAATGAAAAACTGTTTTTT	CASRPLPGATNEKLFF
few	TRBV9	TRBJ2-5	NA	14	TGTGCCAGCAGCGTAGCTCCGGAGGCAGAGACCCAGTACTTC	CASSVAPEAETQYF
few	TRBV19	TRBJ2-5	NA	15	TGTGCCAGTAGGCCGCAGGGGTTCCGCCAAGAGACCCAGTACTTC	CASRPQGFRQETQYF
few	TRBV25-1	TRBJ2-1	TRBD2	16	TGTGCCAGCACCAGAGAAGGTAGCGGGGGGGTTCGTGAGCAGTTCTTC	CASTREGSGGVREQFF
NA	TRBV29-1	TRBJ1-1	NA	13	TGCAGCGTTGAGTCCGGAGTGAGCACTGAAGCTTTCTTT	CSVESGVSTEAFF
NA	TRBV9	TRBJ2-7	NA	14	TGTGCCAGCAGCGTAGCTGTGGAAGGCGACGAGCAGTACTTC	CASSVAVEGDEQYF
few	TRBV5-4	TRBJ1-2	TRBD1	14	TGTGCCAGCAGCTTGGTCGGGACAGGGTTTGGCTACACCTTC	CASSLVGTGFGYTF
NA	TRBV9	TRBJ1-2	NA	12	TGTGCCAGCAGAGAGAACTTAGGAGGCTACACCTTC	CASRENLGGYTF
NA	TRBV18	TRBJ2-7	NA	12	TGTGCCAGCTCACTCGACAGTTACGAGCAGTACTTC	CASSLDSYEQYF
NA	TRBV30	TRBJ2-1	NA	17	TGTGCCTGGCCACCAGACAGGAAGAACAACAACAACAATGAGCAGTTCTTC	CAWPPDRKNNNNNEQFF
few	TRBV25-1	TRBJ2-3	NA	13	TGTGCCAGCAGTGAGCGAGGCCCAGATACGCAGTATTTT	CASSERGPDTQYF
NA	TRBV4-2	TRBJ1-2	NA	16	TGTGCCAGCAGCCAGCAAGGCTACTTCGGCAGTTATGGCTACACCTTC	CASSQQGYFGSYGYTF
few	TRBV7-2	TRBJ1-1	TRBD1	13	TGTGCCAGCAGCTTAATAGGGGGCCCCCAAGCTTTCTTT	CASSLIGGPQAFF
NA	TRBV9	TRBJ2-2	NA	16	TGTGCCAGCAGCGTAGGACCAGGGGCGAGCACCGGGGAGCTGTTTTTT	CASSVGPGASTGELFF
few	TRBV12-5	TRBJ2-1	TRBD2	16	TGTGCTAGTGGTTTACGACTAGCGGGGGTGCACAATGAGCAGTTCTTC	CASGLRLAGVHNEQFF
NA	TRBV28	TRBJ1-5	NA	15	TGTGCCAGCAGCCTATTCAGGGTGTTGGGACAGCCCCAGCATTTT	CASSLFRVLGQPQHF
few	TRBV30	TRBJ2-7	TRBD1	15	TGTGCCTGGACCCTCTGGGACAGAACCTCCTACGAGCAGTACTTC	CAWTLWDRTSYEQYF
NA	TRBV11-1	TRBJ2-5	NA	13	TGTGCCAGCAGCTTAGCTCTTGGAGAGACCCAGTACTTC	CASSLALGETQYF
few	TRBV28	TRBJ1-2	NA	12	TGTGCCAGCAGTTTAGCAGGTGGAGGCTACACCTTC	CASSLAGGGYTF
NA	TRBV19	TRBJ2-1	TRBD2	14	TGTGCCAGTAAAGCGGGGCCCTCCTACAATGAGCAGTTCTTC	CASKAGPSYNEQFF
NA	TRBV7-8	TRBJ1-2	NA	17	TGTGCCAGCAGCTTAAACCATATACCGAAATCTAACTATGGCTACACCTTC	CASSLNHIPKSNYGYTF
few	TRBV9	TRBJ2-2	TRBD1	16	TGTGCCAGCAGCGTAACAGGGGGACTTCCTTCCGGGGAGCTGTTTTTT	CASSVTGGLPSGELFF
NA	TRBV29-1	TRBJ2-1	NA	13	TGCAGCGTTGAGGGCAATAACAGCTTTGAGCAGTTCTTC	CSVEGNNSFEQFF
few	TRBV10-3	TRBJ1-4	TRBD1	14	TGTGCCATCAGTGAAAGCCGACAGGGTGAAAAACTGTTTTTT	CAISESRQGEKLFF
NA	TRBV5-1	TRBJ2-3	NA	14	TGCGCCAGCAGCTTCGCGGCTAGCACAGATACGCAGTATTTT	CASSFAASTDTQYF
NA	TRBV2	TRBJ2-4	NA	14	TGTGCCAGCAGTGAAGCGGGGATTCAAAACATTCAGTACTTC	CASSEAGIQNIQYF
NA	TRBV29-1	TRBJ2-5	NA	14	TGCAGCGTTGGGGCTAGATTGCGTCCGGAGACCCAGTACTTC	CSVGARLRPETQYF
NA	TRBV7-2	TRBJ2-7	TRBD2	14	TGTGCCAGCAGCCCCCTTGGGACTAGTGGCGAGCAGTACTTC	CASSPLGTSGEQYF
NA	TRBV7-3	TRBJ1-6	NA	14	TGTGCCAGCAGCTTAAGGCAGGATGGGTCACCCCTCCACTTT	CASSLRQDGSPLHF
few	TRBV25-1	TRBJ2-1	NA	12	TGTGCCAGCAGTCGGGGGTACAATGAGCAGTTCTTC	CASSRGYNEQFF
NA	TRBV2	TRBJ2-2	NA	14	TGTGCCAGCAAAGGTCGAGCGAACACCGGGGAGCTGTTTTTT	CASKGRANTGELFF
few	TRBV30	TRBJ2-1	NA	12	TGTGCCTGGGCGGTGTACTACAATGAGCAGTTCTTC	CAWAVYYNEQFF
NA	TRBV5-1	TRBJ1-1	NA	13	TGCGCCAGCAGACCTCAGGGAATTGGTGAAGCTTTCTTT	CASRPQGIGEAFF
few	TRBV4-3	TRBJ2-2	TRBD1	15	TGCGCCAGCAGCCTTGGACAGGTGAACACCGGGGAGCTGTTTTTT	CASSLGQVNTGELFF
few	TRBV15	TRBJ2-2	NA	14	TGTGCCACCAGCAGAGGCCAGGGTACCGGGGAGCTGTTTTTT	CATSRGQGTGELFF
few	TRBV4-3	TRBJ1-2	NA	14	TGCGCCAGCAGCCAAGGTCTGGCTAACTATGGCTACACCTTC	CASSQGLANYGYTF
few	TRBV28	TRBJ2-5	TRBD1	14	TGTGCCACCAAACCCCAGGGGGCGCGTGAGACCCAGTACTTC	CATKPQGARETQYF
few	TRBV7-6	TRBJ2-1	NA	13	TGTGCCAGCAGCCCCCGGGGGCCCCATGAGCAGTTCTTC	CASSPRGPHEQFF
once	TRBV28	TRBJ2-6	NA	18	TGTGCCAGCAGCCCAGCCTCCCCGCTCCGCTCTGGGGCCAACGTCCTGACTTTC	CASSPASPLRSGANVLTF
few	TRBV5-1	TRBJ1-1	TRBD1	12	TGCGCCAGCAGCGGGACAGGGGCTGAAGCTTTCTTT	CASSGTGAEAFF
NA	TRBV7-3	TRBJ2-1	NA	15	TGTGCCAGCAGCGCACACGAAACCTCGAACAATGAGCAGTTCTTC	CASSAHETSNNEQFF
NA	TRBV9	TRBJ2-7	NA	15	TGTGCCAGCAGCCAGGAGGGGGGACCAGTCTACGAGCAGTACTTC	CASSQEGGPVYEQYF
NA	TRBV30	TRBJ2-2	NA	18	TGTGCCTGGAGTGACCTTTCGACAGGGAAGTGGAGGGCCGGGGAGCTGTTTTTT	CAWSDLSTGKWRAGELFF